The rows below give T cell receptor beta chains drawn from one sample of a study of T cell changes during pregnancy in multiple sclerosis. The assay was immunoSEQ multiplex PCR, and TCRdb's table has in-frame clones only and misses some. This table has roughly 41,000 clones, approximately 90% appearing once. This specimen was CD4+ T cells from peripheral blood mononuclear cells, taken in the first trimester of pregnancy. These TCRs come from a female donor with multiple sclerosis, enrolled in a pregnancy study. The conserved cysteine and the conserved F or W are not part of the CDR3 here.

CDR3aa: ASRVREYSNQPQH
j_gene: TRBJ1-5
v_gene: TRBV6-5

CDR3aa: ASSANFIIRDRVVGYT
j_gene: TRBJ1-2
v_gene: TRBV9

CDR3aa: ASLLAGVRDTQY
j_gene: TRBJ2-3
v_gene: TRBV2

CDR3aa: ASSWDGRSGANVLT
j_gene: TRBJ2-6
v_gene: TRBV2

CDR3aa: ASSPVRGGVYGYT
j_gene: TRBJ1-2
v_gene: TRBV6-5

CDR3aa: ASSSELAGGNNEQF
j_gene: TRBJ2-1
v_gene: TRBV7-9

CDR3aa: ASSFYGDIVDTQY
j_gene: TRBJ2-3
v_gene: TRBV27

CDR3aa: ASSPDSHSNQPQH
j_gene: TRBJ1-5
v_gene: TRBV18

CDR3aa: AWSPAGNTIY
j_gene: TRBJ1-3
v_gene: TRBV30

CDR3aa: AWSPDRGNYGYT
j_gene: TRBJ1-2
v_gene: TRBV30

CDR3aa: ASRATGYYGYT
j_gene: TRBJ1-2
v_gene: TRBV19

CDR3aa: ASSLQGASYNEQF
j_gene: TRBJ2-1
v_gene: TRBV7-3

CDR3aa: ASSSQGVSEKLF
j_gene: TRBJ1-4
v_gene: TRBV2

CDR3aa: ASSLGVAEYNEQF
j_gene: TRBJ2-1
v_gene: TRBV7-9

CDR3aa: ASSKGQSTGYNEQF
j_gene: TRBJ2-1
v_gene: TRBV11-3

CDR3aa: ASGGTSFARGNEQF
j_gene: TRBJ2-1
v_gene: TRBV7-2

CDR3aa: ASSSGRDRIIELDEKLF
j_gene: TRBJ1-4
v_gene: TRBV28

CDR3aa: ASRTVEGHEQF
j_gene: TRBJ2-1
v_gene: TRBV2